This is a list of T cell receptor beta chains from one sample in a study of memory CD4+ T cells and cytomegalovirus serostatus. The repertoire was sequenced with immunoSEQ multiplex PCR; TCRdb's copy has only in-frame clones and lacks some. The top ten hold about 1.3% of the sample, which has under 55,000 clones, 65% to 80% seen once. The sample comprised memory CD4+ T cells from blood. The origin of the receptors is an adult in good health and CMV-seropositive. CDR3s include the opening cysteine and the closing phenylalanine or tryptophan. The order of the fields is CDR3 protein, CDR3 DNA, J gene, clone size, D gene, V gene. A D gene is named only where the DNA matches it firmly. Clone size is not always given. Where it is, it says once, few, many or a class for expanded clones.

CDR3 protein: CASSSSYEQYF
CDR3 DNA: TGTGCCAGCAGTTCTAGCTACGAGCAGTACTTC
J gene: TRBJ2-7
clone size: .
D gene: .
V gene: TRBV28

CDR3 protein: CASSSGKPYGYTF
CDR3 DNA: TGTGCCAGCAGTTCGGGGAAGCCCTATGGCTACACCTTC
J gene: TRBJ1-2
clone size: .
D gene: .
V gene: TRBV28

CDR3 protein: CASSAKGDRVGITSYNEQFF
CDR3 DNA: TGTGCCAGCAGCGCCAAGGGGGACAGGGTGGGGATCACCTCCTACAATGAGCAGTTCTTC
J gene: TRBJ2-1
clone size: .
D gene: TRBD1
V gene: TRBV9

CDR3 protein: CASTWTGELFF
CDR3 DNA: TGTGCCAGCACGTGGACCGGGGAGCTGTTTTTT
J gene: TRBJ2-2
clone size: .
D gene: .
V gene: TRBV6-1

CDR3 protein: CAWTPLGGQTTDTQYF
CDR3 DNA: TGTGCCTGGACCCCCCTGGGGGGCCAAACCACAGATACGCAGTATTTT
J gene: TRBJ2-3
clone size: .
D gene: .
V gene: TRBV30

CDR3 protein: CATSRDWDIQYF
CDR3 DNA: TGTGCCACCAGCAGAGATTGGGACATTCAGTACTTC
J gene: TRBJ2-4
clone size: few
D gene: .
V gene: TRBV15

CDR3 protein: CASSLEVRMGEQYF
CDR3 DNA: TGTGCCAGCAGCTTAGAGGTTCGGATGGGCGAGCAGTACTTC
J gene: TRBJ2-7
clone size: .
D gene: .
V gene: TRBV7-2

CDR3 protein: CASSERASGSNEQFF
CDR3 DNA: TGTGCCAGCAGTGAAAGGGCTAGCGGGAGCAATGAGCAGTTCTTC
J gene: TRBJ2-1
clone size: .
D gene: TRBD2
V gene: TRBV2

CDR3 protein: CASSPGQGLTEAFF
CDR3 DNA: TGTGCCAGCTCACCAGGACAGGGGTTAACTGAAGCTTTCTTT
J gene: TRBJ1-1
clone size: .
D gene: TRBD1
V gene: TRBV18

CDR3 protein: CASSVLGHSGNTIYF
CDR3 DNA: TGTGCCAGCAGCGTTCTGGGTCACTCTGGAAACACCATATATTTT
J gene: TRBJ1-3
clone size: few
D gene: .
V gene: TRBV9

CDR3 protein: CASSVPGGPYEQYF
CDR3 DNA: TGTGCCAGCAGTGTACCGGGAGGCCCCTACGAGCAGTACTTC
J gene: TRBJ2-7
clone size: .
D gene: TRBD2
V gene: TRBV28

CDR3 protein: CATSRDLGGSYTF
CDR3 DNA: TGTGCCACCAGCAGAGATCTCGGGGGAAGCTACACCTTC
J gene: TRBJ1-2
clone size: .
D gene: .
V gene: TRBV15

CDR3 protein: CASSTGSNTEAFF
CDR3 DNA: TGTGCCAGCTCTACGGGGAGCAACACTGAAGCTTTCTTT
J gene: TRBJ1-1
clone size: few
D gene: .
V gene: TRBV18

CDR3 protein: CASSPNGGPYNEQFF
CDR3 DNA: TGTGCCAGCTCACCAAATGGGGGGCCTTACAATGAGCAGTTCTTC
J gene: TRBJ2-1
clone size: .
D gene: .
V gene: TRBV18

CDR3 protein: CASSSVGNTPYEQYF
CDR3 DNA: TGTGCCAGCAGTTCCGTCGGGAACACCCCCTACGAGCAGTACTTC
J gene: TRBJ2-7
clone size: .
D gene: .
V gene: TRBV27

CDR3 protein: CASSFSTGGRSTEAFF
CDR3 DNA: TGTGCCAGCAGCTTCTCGACAGGGGGGAGAAGCACTGAAGCTTTCTTT
J gene: TRBJ1-1
clone size: .
D gene: TRBD1
V gene: TRBV11-2

CDR3 protein: CASSQEAGRKTQYF
CDR3 DNA: TGCGCCAGCAGCCAAGAGGCAGGTCGGAAGACCCAGTACTTC
J gene: TRBJ2-5
clone size: .
D gene: .
V gene: TRBV4-1

CDR3 protein: CASSPDSGEETQYF
CDR3 DNA: TGTGCCAGCAGCCCGGATAGCGGGGAGGAGACCCAGTACTTC
J gene: TRBJ2-5
clone size: .
D gene: TRBD2
V gene: TRBV7-2

CDR3 protein: CASTEGWAQAYGYTF
CDR3 DNA: TGTGCCAGCACCGAGGGGTGGGCCCAAGCCTATGGCTACACCTTC
J gene: TRBJ1-2
clone size: few
D gene: .
V gene: TRBV6-1

CDR3 protein: CASRKTGPTGELFF
CDR3 DNA: TGCGCCAGCCGTAAGACAGGGCCCACCGGGGAGCTGTTTTTT
J gene: TRBJ2-2
clone size: .
D gene: TRBD1
V gene: TRBV23-1

CDR3 protein: CAWGISGNTIYF
CDR3 DNA: TGTGCCTGGGGGATCTCTGGAAACACCATATATTTT
J gene: TRBJ1-3
clone size: .
D gene: .
V gene: TRBV30

CDR3 protein: CASSSNYEQYF
CDR3 DNA: TGTGCCAGCAGCTCGAACTACGAGCAGTACTTC
J gene: TRBJ2-7
clone size: .
D gene: .
V gene: TRBV11-2

CDR3 protein: CASSFSSERVNGQFF
CDR3 DNA: TGTGCCAGCAGTTTTAGTTCGGAGCGGGTAAATGGGCAGTTCTTC
J gene: TRBJ2-1
clone size: .
D gene: .
V gene: TRBV27

CDR3 protein: CASRGQKRGYTF
CDR3 DNA: TGTGCCAGCAGGGGACAGAAGCGTGGCTACACCTTC
J gene: TRBJ1-2
clone size: few
D gene: TRBD1
V gene: TRBV2

CDR3 protein: CASSQDRVGTDTQYF
CDR3 DNA: TGTGCCAGCAGCCAAGATCGAGTTGGCACAGATACGCAGTATTTT
J gene: TRBJ2-3
clone size: .
D gene: .
V gene: TRBV14

CDR3 protein: CASSSSSTSTDTQYF
CDR3 DNA: TGTGCCAGCAGCTCCTCTAGCACTAGCACAGATACGCAGTATTTT
J gene: TRBJ2-3
clone size: once
D gene: .
V gene: TRBV7-8

CDR3 protein: CSVERQFRGYGYTF
CDR3 DNA: TGCAGCGTCGAAAGACAGTTCCGAGGGTATGGCTACACCTTC
J gene: TRBJ1-2
clone size: .
D gene: .
V gene: TRBV29-1

CDR3 protein: CAWSVLGGKGNTIYF
CDR3 DNA: TGTGCCTGGAGTGTACTGGGAGGGAAAGGGAACACCATATATTTT
J gene: TRBJ1-3
clone size: .
D gene: .
V gene: TRBV30

CDR3 protein: CASSPSGSSGTRPNEQFF
CDR3 DNA: TGTGCCAGCTCACCATCCGGGAGTAGCGGGACCCGACCCAATGAGCAGTTCTTC
J gene: TRBJ2-1
clone size: .
D gene: TRBD2
V gene: TRBV18

CDR3 protein: CASSHHSGSGTDTQYF
CDR3 DNA: TGTGCCAGCAGCCACCATAGCGGGAGCGGTACAGATACGCAGTATTTT
J gene: TRBJ2-3
clone size: .
D gene: TRBD2
V gene: TRBV28

CDR3 protein: CASSIPGQAGTEAFF
CDR3 DNA: TGTGCCAGTAGTATTCCTGGACAGGCGGGGACTGAAGCTTTCTTT
J gene: TRBJ1-1
clone size: .
D gene: TRBD1
V gene: TRBV19

CDR3 protein: CASSLGGAIGYGYTF
CDR3 DNA: TGTGCCAGCAGCTTGGGGGGGGCTATCGGCTATGGCTACACCTTC
J gene: TRBJ1-2
clone size: .
D gene: .
V gene: TRBV5-4

CDR3 protein: CASSVAGTGVDSPLHF
CDR3 DNA: TGTGCCAGCAGCGTCGCCGGGACAGGGGTGGATTCACCCCTCCACTTT
J gene: TRBJ1-6
clone size: .
D gene: TRBD1
V gene: TRBV7-2

CDR3 protein: CAWSGKSPEAFF
CDR3 DNA: TGTGCCTGGTCGGGGAAGAGCCCTGAAGCTTTCTTT
J gene: TRBJ1-1
clone size: medium-sized
D gene: .
V gene: TRBV30

CDR3 protein: CASSLANLYGYTF
CDR3 DNA: TGTGCCAGCAGCTTAGCGAACCTCTATGGCTACACCTTC
J gene: TRBJ1-2
clone size: .
D gene: .
V gene: TRBV7-2

CDR3 protein: CAWRMNRGREQYF
CDR3 DNA: TGTGCCTGGAGAATGAACAGGGGGCGCGAGCAGTACTTC
J gene: TRBJ2-7
clone size: .
D gene: TRBD1
V gene: TRBV30

CDR3 protein: CSVADRPNNQPQHF
CDR3 DNA: TGCAGCGTTGCCGACAGGCCGAATAATCAGCCCCAGCATTTT
J gene: TRBJ1-5
clone size: .
D gene: .
V gene: TRBV29-1

CDR3 protein: CASSIGAGGGEQFF
CDR3 DNA: TGTGCCAGTAGTATTGGTGCGGGAGGGGGTGAGCAGTTCTTC
J gene: TRBJ2-1
clone size: .
D gene: TRBD2
V gene: TRBV19

CDR3 protein: CASSGGALGANVLTF
CDR3 DNA: TGTGCCAGTAGCGGGGGGGCGCTTGGGGCCAACGTCCTGACTTTC
J gene: TRBJ2-6
clone size: .
D gene: TRBD2
V gene: TRBV19

CDR3 protein: CASSYREVNIQYF
CDR3 DNA: TGTGCCAGCAGTTACAGGGAAGTAAACATTCAGTACTTC
J gene: TRBJ2-4
clone size: .
D gene: .
V gene: TRBV2

CDR3 protein: CASTPIGRTSYEQYF
CDR3 DNA: TGTGCCAGCACCCCTATAGGCAGGACTTCATACGAGCAGTACTTC
J gene: TRBJ2-7
clone size: .
D gene: .
V gene: TRBV6-1

CDR3 protein: CASSLPSGSNEQFF
CDR3 DNA: TGTGCCAGCAGCTTGCCTAGCGGGAGTAATGAGCAGTTCTTC
J gene: TRBJ2-1
clone size: few
D gene: TRBD2
V gene: TRBV5-6

CDR3 protein: CASSITGRNTEAFF
CDR3 DNA: TGTGCCAGCAGTATAACAGGCAGGAACACTGAAGCTTTCTTT
J gene: TRBJ1-1
clone size: .
D gene: .
V gene: TRBV27

CDR3 protein: CASSLYIGPSGNTIYF
CDR3 DNA: TGTGCCAGCAGCTTATATATCGGGCCGTCTGGAAACACCATATATTTT
J gene: TRBJ1-3
clone size: .
D gene: .
V gene: TRBV11-2

CDR3 protein: CASSPWTGRVTEAFF
CDR3 DNA: TGCGCCAGCAGCCCCTGGACAGGGCGAGTGACTGAAGCTTTCTTT
J gene: TRBJ1-1
clone size: .
D gene: TRBD1
V gene: TRBV5-1

CDR3 protein: CASSLRGTETQYF
CDR3 DNA: TGTGCCAGCAGTTTAAGGGGCACGGAGACCCAGTACTTC
J gene: TRBJ2-5
clone size: .
D gene: .
V gene: TRBV27

CDR3 protein: CASSQVGVGVDTQYF
CDR3 DNA: TGCGCCAGCAGCCAAGTCGGAGTAGGGGTAGATACGCAGTATTTT
J gene: TRBJ2-3
clone size: .
D gene: .
V gene: TRBV4-1

CDR3 protein: CASSAPGAHSGNTIYF
CDR3 DNA: TGTGCCAGCAGCGCCCCCGGGGCTCACTCTGGAAACACCATATATTTT
J gene: TRBJ1-3
clone size: .
D gene: .
V gene: TRBV9

CDR3 protein: CASSQELWGANEKLFF
CDR3 DNA: TGTGCCAGCAGCCAAGAACTCTGGGGAGCTAATGAAAAACTGTTTTTT
J gene: TRBJ1-4
clone size: .
D gene: .
V gene: TRBV4-2

CDR3 protein: CASSAGANSNGYTF
CDR3 DNA: TGTGCCAGCTCAGCGGGGGCAAATAGCAATGGCTACACCTTC
J gene: TRBJ1-2
clone size: .
D gene: .
V gene: TRBV18

CDR3 protein: CASSFMDRAIRGEQFF
CDR3 DNA: TGTGCCAGCAGCTTTATGGACAGGGCTATTCGGGGTGAGCAGTTCTTC
J gene: TRBJ2-1
clone size: .
D gene: TRBD1
V gene: TRBV7-3

CDR3 protein: CASSLGLGGVFF
CDR3 DNA: TGTGCCAGCAGCTTAGGACTCGGTGGCGTGTTTTTT
J gene: TRBJ2-2
clone size: .
D gene: .
V gene: TRBV7-9